The clone carrying this TCR beta chain occurred many times. This entry belongs to a study of early T cells in non-severe SARS-CoV-2 infection. About the study: Sequencing used unsorted whole-blood bulk RNA, so chains lack pairing.

The V gene's germline CDR1 is SGHRS and CDR2 YFSETQ. The trim removed 5 bases at V and 3 bases at J, leaving 7 bases unmatched. The CDR3 is 14 amino acids. TCRdb fed the 5' RACE reads into MiXCR, producing one record per CDR3 protein. This sample has about 90,000 distinct CDR3 sequences, with about an eighth found just once. The V call is TRBV5-1, the J call TRBJ2-7; 8 bases are shared with TRBD1. The TCR sequence derives from an adult who was a healthcare worker with PCR-confirmed SARS-CoV-2 infection or an uninfected control (not recorded which). This material consisted of whole blood, taken at baseline. The CDR3 nucleotides are TGCGCCAGCAGTGCCGGGACAGGAGACTACGAGCAGTACTTC. Amino acid sequence: CASSAGTGDYEQYF.